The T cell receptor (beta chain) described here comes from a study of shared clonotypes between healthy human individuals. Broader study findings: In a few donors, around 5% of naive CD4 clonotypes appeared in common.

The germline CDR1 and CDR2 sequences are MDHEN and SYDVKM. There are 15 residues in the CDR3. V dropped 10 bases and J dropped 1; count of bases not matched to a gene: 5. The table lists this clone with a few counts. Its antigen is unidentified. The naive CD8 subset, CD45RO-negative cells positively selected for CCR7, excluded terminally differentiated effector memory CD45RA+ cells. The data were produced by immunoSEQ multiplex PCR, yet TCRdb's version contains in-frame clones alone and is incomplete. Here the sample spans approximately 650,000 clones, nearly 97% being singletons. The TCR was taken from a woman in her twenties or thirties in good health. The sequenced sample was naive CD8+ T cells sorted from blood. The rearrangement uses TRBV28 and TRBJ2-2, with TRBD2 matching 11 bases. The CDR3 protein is CAIGGTSGNTGELFF. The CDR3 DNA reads TGTGCCATCGGGGGGACTAGCGGGAACACCGGGGAGCTGTTTTTT. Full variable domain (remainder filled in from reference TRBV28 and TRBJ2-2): DVKVTQSSRYLVKRTGEKVFLECVQDMDHENMFWYRQDPGLGLRLIYFSYDVKMKEKGDIPEGYSVSREKKERFSLILESASTNQTSMYLCAIGGTSGNTGELFFGEGSRLTVL.